This TCR beta chain was observed in a study of blood T cell repertoires in COVID-19. Study-level information: The study drew acute and convalescent COVID-19 samples from the United States, Italy and Spain. From T cells, B-cell-depleted T cells, or PBMCs came the material, which was cDNA or gDNA.

Original processing methods: It was from reference gene primer amplification that nucleated cell counts were estimated. Generated by immunoSEQ multiplex PCR, the TCRdb table keeps only in-frame clones and is missing some. The V and J calls and clone size are taken from that table; D and trimming were inferred from the DNA. The data hold more than 200,000 clones, with about 86% observed a single time. The sample holds one count of this clone. Per germline, CDR1 LNHDA and CDR2 SQIVND (reference sequence). The junction had 6 bases not matched to a gene; V was cut back by 5 bases and J by 6 bases. The CDR3 totals 15 residues.

This sequence joins TRBV19 and TRBJ1-5; 11 nucleotides line up with TRBD1. What was sequenced was peripheral blood. The clonotype comes from a woman in her 50s with acute or convalescent COVID-19. CDR3 sequence (DNA): TGTGCCAGTAGTGGCCGGACAGGGGGCAGTCAGCCCCAGCATTTT. It translates to CASSGRTGGSQPQHF.